This T cell receptor (beta chain) comes out of a study of T cells expressing NK-cell markers. Study-level information: Underlying the TCR beta repertoires were sorted CD3+CD56+NKG2C+, CD3+CD56+NKG2C- and CD3+CD56-NKG2C+ T cells. There were seven HCMV-seropositive donors and one seronegative donor among the eight sequenced.

CDR3 length: 13 amino acids. The germline V gene encodes CDR1 ENHRY and CDR2 SYGVKD. As to this clonotype: Its matching antigen is unknown.

Points from the study as a whole: For a handful of donors, the dominant NKG2C+ clonotypes made up about 1.0-7.5% of their CD8+ T cells.

TCRdb reprocessed the 5' RACE reads, keeping one entry per CDR3 protein, no DNA. With some 410,000 distinct CDR3 sequences in the sample, the ten largest clones hold 7.3%. V gene TRBV10-3 combines with J gene TRBJ1-1; TCRdb reports TRBD1, a call that lacks DNA to check it against. The sequence was obtained from a woman between 18 and 69 years old in good health. The sequenced material came from blood T cells: a sorted CD56 or NKG2C T cell subset, CD4+ or CD8+ T cells, or bulk PBMC T cells (not recorded which). CDR3: CAITMTENTEAFF.